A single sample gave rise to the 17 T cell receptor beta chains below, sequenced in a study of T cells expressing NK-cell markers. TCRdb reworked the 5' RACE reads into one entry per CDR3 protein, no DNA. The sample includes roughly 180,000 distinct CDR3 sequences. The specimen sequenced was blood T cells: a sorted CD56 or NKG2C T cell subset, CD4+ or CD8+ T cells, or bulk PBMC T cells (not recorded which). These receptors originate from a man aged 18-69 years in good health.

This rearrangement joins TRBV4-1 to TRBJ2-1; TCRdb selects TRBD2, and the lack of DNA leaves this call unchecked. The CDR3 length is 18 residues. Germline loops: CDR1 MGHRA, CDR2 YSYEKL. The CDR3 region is CASSQGGQLGWGINEQFF.

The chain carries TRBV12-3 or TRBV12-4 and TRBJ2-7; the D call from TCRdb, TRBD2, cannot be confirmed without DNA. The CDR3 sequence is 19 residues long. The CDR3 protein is CASSSLRGVAGGITYEQYF.

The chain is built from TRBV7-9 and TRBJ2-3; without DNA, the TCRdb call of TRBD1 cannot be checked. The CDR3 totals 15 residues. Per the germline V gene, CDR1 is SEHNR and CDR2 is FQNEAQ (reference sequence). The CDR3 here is CASSPRQASTDTQYF. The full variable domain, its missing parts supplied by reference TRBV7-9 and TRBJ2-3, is DTGVSQNPRHKITKRGQNVTFRCDPISEHNRLYWYRQTLGQGPEFLTYFQNEAQLEKSRLLSDRFSAERPKGSFSTLEIQRTEQGDSAMYLCASSPRQASTDTQYFGPGTRLTVL.

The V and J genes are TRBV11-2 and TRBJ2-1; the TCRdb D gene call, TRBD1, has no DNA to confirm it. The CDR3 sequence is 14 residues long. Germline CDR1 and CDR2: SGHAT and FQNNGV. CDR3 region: CASSLGTTAGEQFF.

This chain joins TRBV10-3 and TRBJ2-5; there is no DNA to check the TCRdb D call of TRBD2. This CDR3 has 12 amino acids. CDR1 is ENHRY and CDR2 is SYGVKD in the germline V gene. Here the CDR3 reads CAISDRGETQYF.

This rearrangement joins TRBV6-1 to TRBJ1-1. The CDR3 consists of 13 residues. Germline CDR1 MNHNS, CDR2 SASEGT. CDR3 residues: CATNIWRNTEAFF.

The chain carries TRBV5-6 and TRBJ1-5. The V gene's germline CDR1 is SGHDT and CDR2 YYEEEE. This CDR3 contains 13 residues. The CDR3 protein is CASSLAGRWPQHF.

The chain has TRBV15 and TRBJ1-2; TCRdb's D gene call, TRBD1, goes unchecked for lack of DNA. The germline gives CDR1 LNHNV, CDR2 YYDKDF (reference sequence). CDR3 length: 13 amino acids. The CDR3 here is CATSLRQHYGYTF.

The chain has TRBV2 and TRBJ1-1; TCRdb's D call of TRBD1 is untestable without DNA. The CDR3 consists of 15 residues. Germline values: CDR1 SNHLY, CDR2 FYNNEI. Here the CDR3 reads CASSDGPGGNTEAFF.

Here the CDR3 reads CASSLGGTGDYSNQPQHF. The V call is TRBV7-8, the J call TRBJ1-5; the TCRdb D gene call, TRBD1, has no DNA to confirm it. The CDR3 contains 18 residues. The germline V gene encodes CDR1 SGHVS and CDR2 FQNEAQ. Based on the CDR3 plus reference TRBV7-8 and TRBJ1-5, the full variable domain is GAGVSQSPRYKVAKRGQDVALRCDPISGHVSLFWYQQALGQGPEFLTYFQNEAQLDKSGLPSDRFFAERPEGSVSTLKIQRTQQEDSAVYLCASSLGGTGDYSNQPQHFGDGTRLSIL.

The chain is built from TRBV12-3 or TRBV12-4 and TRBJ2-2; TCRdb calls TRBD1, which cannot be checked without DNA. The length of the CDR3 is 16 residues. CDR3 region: CASSFSPGRNTGELFF.

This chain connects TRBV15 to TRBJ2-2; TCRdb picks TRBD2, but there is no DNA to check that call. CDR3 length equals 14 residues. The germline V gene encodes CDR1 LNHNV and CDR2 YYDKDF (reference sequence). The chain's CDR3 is CATSRRGGAGELFF.

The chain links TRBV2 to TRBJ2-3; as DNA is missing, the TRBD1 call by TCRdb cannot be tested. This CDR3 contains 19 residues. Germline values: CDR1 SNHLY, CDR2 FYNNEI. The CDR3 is CASSEEGGNQSKDTDTQYF.

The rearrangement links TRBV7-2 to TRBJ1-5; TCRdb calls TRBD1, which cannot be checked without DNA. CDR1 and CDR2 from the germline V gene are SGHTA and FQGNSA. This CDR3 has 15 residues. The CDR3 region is CASSWYRDSNQPQHF. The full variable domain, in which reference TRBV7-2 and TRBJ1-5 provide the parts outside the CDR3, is GAGVSQSPSNKVTEKGKDVELRCDPISGHTALYWYRQSLGQGLEFLIYFQGNSAPDKSGLPSDRFSAERTGGSVSTLTIQRTQQEDSAVYLCASSWYRDSNQPQHFGDGTRLSIL.

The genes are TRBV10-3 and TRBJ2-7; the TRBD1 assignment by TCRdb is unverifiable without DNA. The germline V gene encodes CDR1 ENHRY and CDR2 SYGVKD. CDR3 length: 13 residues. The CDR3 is CAISASDRYEQYF.

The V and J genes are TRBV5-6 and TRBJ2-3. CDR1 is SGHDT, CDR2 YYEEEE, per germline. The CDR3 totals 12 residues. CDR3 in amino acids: CASSSGTDTQYF. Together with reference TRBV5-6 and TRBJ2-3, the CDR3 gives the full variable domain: DAGVTQSPTHLIKTRGQQVTLRCSPKSGHDTVSWYQQALGQGPQFIFQYYEEEERQRGNFPDRFSGHQFPNYSSELNVNALLLGDSALYLCASSSGTDTQYFGPGTRLTVL.

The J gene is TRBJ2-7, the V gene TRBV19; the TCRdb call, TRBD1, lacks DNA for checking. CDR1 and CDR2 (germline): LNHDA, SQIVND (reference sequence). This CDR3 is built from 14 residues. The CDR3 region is CASTKRGDSYEQYF.